This T cell receptor beta chain was profiled in a study of immune evolution from preneoplasia to lung adenocarcinoma (TCRdb year 2021). Background on the whole study: HLA loss of heterozygosity was seen in approximately 6.7%, 15% and 36% of AIS, MIA and ADC lesions, and in no AAH lesions. The study combined immune gene expression, TCR sequencing and multiplex immunofluorescence to profile immune contexture across lung adenocarcinoma precursors and invasive adenocarcinoma. It was reported in the study that roughly 100 samples were used for TCR sequencing. TCR sequencing data were obtained from under 60 patients. The sample size was set by how many specimens were available, not by a prior power calculation. A total of about 53 patients with pulmonary nodules who underwent surgical resection were included in the overall cohort. Resected precursor lesions (AAH, AIS, MIA) and invasive adenocarcinomas were each compared against paired morphologically normal lung tissue. The immune data were integrated with whole exome sequencing and methylation data from the same cohort of nodules. POLYSOLVER was used to infer Class I HLA alleles from exome data, while LOHHLA was used to detect allele-specific HLA loss. Overall study results and their limits: Clonality was highest in normal lung, while later-stage lesions appeared to have lower clonality but higher T cell density and diversity. The findings rested on association rather than direct causation, and larger cohorts with long-term follow-up and longitudinal biopsies were considered necessary. KRAS-mutant nodules showed the highest T cell clonality compared with EGFR-mutant or double wild-type lesions. All patients were from Japan and China, so applicability to Western populations was uncertain. Normal lung had the highest top T cell clone frequencies, which appeared to decline progressively from AAH through AIS, MIA and invasive adenocarcinoma.

This clone came up once. Its antigen remains undetermined. The junction departs from the called germline gene at one end, perhaps through a read error. The patients had resection in Japan or China between about 2014 and 2018. Histologic diagnosis of each case was confirmed independently by two lung cancer pathologists on H&E slides. Premalignant or tumor cells were enriched for nucleic acid extraction by macro-dissection performed after pathologic assessment. DNA was isolated from FFPE tissue using the AllPrep DNA/RNA FFPE Kit. CDR1 and CDR2 (SSHAT, FNYEAQ) derive from the germline V gene (reference sequence). The CDR3 sequence holds 13 residues, the cysteine and phenylalanine included. Just the 39-base CDR3 DNA is kept, in frame starting at base 1. The immunoSEQ hsTCRbeta Kit was used to sequence TCR beta CDR3 regions from DNA. In the source study's methods: The ImmunoSEQ Analyzer was used to analyse the TCR sequencing data. T cell clonality was defined as 1 minus Pielou's evenness, as computed on productive rearrangements. The inverse Simpson index, applied to productive templates, was used to measure T cell diversity. T cell density was TCR beta template counts normalized to usable DNA, estimated by amplifying and sequencing housekeeping genes. TCR metrics were compared across histologic stages using two-sided Kruskal-Wallis tests. The table comes from immuneACCESS by way of TCRdb, which keeps in-frame sequences with V and J called. Part of the clones is missing from these tables; in studies checked, under half for an unresolved V gene and the rest for unknown reasons. For V, J and clone size, that table is used; D and trimming come from the DNA. A total of over 12,000 clones appear in this sample, about 82% of them only once. The ten most abundant clones make up 4.2% of the sample.

The sequence came from a person aged 70 to 80 with lung adenocarcinoma. Rearrangement joined TRBV7-7 to TRBJ2-2; the D gene assignment is ambiguous. The material sequenced was FFPE minimally invasive lung adenocarcinoma tissue. Per the publication, the cell subset or site label means: micro-invasive lung adenocarcinoma (MIA). The CDR3 is CASSLVGSGELFF. The sequenced DNA: TGTGCTAGCAGCTTAGTAGGGTCCGGGGAGCTGTTTTTT.